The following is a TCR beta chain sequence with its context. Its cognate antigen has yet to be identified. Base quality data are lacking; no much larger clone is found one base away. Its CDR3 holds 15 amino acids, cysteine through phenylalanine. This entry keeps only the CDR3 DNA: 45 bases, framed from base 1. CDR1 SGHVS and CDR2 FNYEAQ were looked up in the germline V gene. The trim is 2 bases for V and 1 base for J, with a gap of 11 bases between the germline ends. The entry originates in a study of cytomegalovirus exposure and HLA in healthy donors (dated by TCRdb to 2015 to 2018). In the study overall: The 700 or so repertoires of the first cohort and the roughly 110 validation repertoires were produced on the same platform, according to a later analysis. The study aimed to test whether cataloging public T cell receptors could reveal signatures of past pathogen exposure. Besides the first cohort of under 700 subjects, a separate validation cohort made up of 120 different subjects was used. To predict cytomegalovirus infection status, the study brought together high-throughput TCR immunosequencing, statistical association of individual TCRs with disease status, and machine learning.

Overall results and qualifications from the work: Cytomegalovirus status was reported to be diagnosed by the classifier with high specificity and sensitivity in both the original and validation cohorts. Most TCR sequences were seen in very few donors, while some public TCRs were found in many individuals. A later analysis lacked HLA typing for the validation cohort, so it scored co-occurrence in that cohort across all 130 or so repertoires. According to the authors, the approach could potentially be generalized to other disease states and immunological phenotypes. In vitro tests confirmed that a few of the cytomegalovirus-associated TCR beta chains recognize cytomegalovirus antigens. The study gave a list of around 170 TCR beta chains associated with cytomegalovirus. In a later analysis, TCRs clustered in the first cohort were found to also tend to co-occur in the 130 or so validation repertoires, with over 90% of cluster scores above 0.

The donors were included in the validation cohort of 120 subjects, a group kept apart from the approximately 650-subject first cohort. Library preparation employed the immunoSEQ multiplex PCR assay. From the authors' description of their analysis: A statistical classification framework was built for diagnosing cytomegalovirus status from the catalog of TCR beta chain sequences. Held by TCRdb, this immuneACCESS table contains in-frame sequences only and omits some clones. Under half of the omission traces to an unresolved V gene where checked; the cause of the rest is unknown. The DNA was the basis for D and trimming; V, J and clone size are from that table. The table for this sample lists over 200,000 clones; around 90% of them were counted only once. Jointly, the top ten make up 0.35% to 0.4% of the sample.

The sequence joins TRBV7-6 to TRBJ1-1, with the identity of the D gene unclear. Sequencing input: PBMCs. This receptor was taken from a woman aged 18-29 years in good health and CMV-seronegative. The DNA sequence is TGTGCCAGCAGCTTACTAACAGTCCCGAACACTGAAGCTTTCTTT. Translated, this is CASSLLTVPNTEAFF.